Here is one TCR beta chain with its context. The entry originates in a study of blood T cell repertoires in COVID-19. At the level of the study: The United States, Italy and Spain provided the acute and convalescent COVID-19 samples. The analysed material was cDNA or gDNA that came from T cells, B-cell-depleted T cells, or PBMCs.

In the study's own analysis: For nucleated cells, counts were estimated from reference gene primer amplification. The protocol was immunoSEQ multiplex PCR, while the TCRdb copy is restricted to in-frame clones and leaves out a portion. V and J calls and clone size come straight from that table; D and trimming were deduced from the DNA. The data contain roughly 300,000 clones, less than 90% of them seen just once; the ten biggest clones take up approximately 0.99%. The germline V gene has CDR1 SEHNR and CDR2 FQNEAQ (reference sequence). The CDR3 spans 12 residues. The V end was cut by 5 bases, the J end by 10 bases, with 11 bases between.

The J gene is TRBJ1-4, the V gene TRBV7-9; D remains ambiguous. The TCR comes from a woman aged 25 to 39 who had recovered from COVID-19. Sequencing was carried out using PBMCs or T cells enriched from blood (not recorded which). CDR3 region: CASSLPPGKLFF. The CDR3 DNA sequence: TGTGCCAGCAGCCTTCCCCCCGGAAAACTGTTTTTT.